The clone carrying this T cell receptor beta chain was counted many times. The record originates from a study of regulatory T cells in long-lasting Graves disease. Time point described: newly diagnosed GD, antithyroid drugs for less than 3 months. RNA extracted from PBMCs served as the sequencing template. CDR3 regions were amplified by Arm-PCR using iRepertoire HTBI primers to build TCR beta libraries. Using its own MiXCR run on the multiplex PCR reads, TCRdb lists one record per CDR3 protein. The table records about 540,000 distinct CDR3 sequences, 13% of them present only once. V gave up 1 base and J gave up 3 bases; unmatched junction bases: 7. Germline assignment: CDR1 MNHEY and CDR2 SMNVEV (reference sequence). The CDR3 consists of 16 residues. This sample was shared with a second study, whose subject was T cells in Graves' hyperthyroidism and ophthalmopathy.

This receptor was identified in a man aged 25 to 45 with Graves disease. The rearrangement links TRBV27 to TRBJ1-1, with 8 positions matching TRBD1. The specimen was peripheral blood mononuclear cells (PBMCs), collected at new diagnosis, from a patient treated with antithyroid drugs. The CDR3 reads CASSLWHGQGHTEAFF. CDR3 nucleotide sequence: TGTGCCAGCAGTTTATGGCACGGACAGGGCCACACTGAAGCTTTCTTT.